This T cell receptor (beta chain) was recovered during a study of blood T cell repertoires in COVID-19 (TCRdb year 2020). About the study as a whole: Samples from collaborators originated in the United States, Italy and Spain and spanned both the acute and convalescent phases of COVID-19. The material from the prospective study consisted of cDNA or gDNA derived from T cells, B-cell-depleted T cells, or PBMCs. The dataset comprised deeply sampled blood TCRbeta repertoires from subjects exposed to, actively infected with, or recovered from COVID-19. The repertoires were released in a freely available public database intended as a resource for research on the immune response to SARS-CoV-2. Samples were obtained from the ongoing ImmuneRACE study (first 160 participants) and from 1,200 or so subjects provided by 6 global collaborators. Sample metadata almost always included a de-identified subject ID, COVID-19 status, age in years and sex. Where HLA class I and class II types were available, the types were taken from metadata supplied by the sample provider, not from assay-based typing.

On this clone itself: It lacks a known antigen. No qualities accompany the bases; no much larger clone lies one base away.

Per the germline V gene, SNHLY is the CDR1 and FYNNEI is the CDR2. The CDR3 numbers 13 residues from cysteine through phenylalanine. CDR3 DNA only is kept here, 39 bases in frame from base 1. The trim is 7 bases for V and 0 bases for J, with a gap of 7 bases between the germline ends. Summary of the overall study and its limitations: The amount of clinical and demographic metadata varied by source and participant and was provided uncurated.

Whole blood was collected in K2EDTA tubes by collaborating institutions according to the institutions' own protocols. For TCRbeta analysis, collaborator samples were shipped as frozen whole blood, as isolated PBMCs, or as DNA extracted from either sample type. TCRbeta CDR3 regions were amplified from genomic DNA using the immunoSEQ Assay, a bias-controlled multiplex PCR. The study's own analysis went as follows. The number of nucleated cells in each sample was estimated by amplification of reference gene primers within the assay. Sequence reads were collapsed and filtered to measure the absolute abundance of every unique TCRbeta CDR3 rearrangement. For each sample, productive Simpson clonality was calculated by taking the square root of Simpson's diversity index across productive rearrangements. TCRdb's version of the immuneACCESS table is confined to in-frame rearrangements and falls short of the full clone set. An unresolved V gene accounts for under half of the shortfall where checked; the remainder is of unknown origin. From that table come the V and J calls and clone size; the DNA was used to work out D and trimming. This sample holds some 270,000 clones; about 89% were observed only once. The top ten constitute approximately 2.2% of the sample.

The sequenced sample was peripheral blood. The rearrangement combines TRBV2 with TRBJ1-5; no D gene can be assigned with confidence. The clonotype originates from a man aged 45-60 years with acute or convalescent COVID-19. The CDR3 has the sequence CASTRISNQPQHF. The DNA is TGTGCCAGCACGCGGATTAGCAATCAGCCCCAGCATTTT.